This TCR beta chain was found in a study of OX40 agonist ivuxolimab in advanced cancers. Trimming cost V 6 bases and J 6 bases, with 8 bases left between them. The CDR3 runs 11 residues. CDR1 and CDR2 from the germline V gene are LGHNT and FRNRAP. Repertoires were generated with immunoSEQ multiplex PCR, while TCRdb's copy carries only in-frame clones and drops some. The data hold roughly 80,000 clones, with over 70% observed a single time. Sampling times: baseline, cycle 4 day 1, cycle 7 day 1. The chain links TRBV12-5 to TRBJ2-5; no firm D call. This material consisted of CD4+ or CD8+ T cells sorted from blood, taken in a trial of the OX40 agonist ivuxolimab. This TCR was sampled from an adult with an advanced solid tumor such as melanoma, head and neck, liver or kidney cancer. CDR3 DNA: TGTGCTAGTGGCCCCGGCCAGACCCAGTACTTC. Residues: CASGPGQTQYF. Combining the CDR3 with reference TRBV12-5 and TRBJ2-5 gives the whole variable domain DARVTQTPRHKVTEMGQEVTMRCQPILGHNTVFWYRQTMMQGLELLAYFRNRAPLDDSGMPKDRFSAEMPDATLATLKIQPSEPRDSAVYFCASGPGQTQYFGPGTRLLVL.